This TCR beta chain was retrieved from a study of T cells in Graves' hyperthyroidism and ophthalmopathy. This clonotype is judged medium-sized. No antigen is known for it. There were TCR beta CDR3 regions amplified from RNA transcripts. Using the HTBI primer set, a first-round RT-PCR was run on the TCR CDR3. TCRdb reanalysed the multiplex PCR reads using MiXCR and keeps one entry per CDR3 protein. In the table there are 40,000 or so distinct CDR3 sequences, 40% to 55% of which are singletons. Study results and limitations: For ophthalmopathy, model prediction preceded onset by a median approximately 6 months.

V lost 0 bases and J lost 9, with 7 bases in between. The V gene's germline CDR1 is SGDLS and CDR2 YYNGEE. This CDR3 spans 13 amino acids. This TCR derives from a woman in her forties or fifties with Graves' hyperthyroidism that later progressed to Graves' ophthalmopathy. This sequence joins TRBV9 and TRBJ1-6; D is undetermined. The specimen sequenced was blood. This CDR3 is CASSVDQISPLHF. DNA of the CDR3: TGTGCCAGCAGCGTAGACCAAATTTCACCCCTCCACTTT.